The clone carrying this T cell receptor (beta chain) showed up just once. This sample was included in a study of blood T cell repertoires in COVID-19. Study-level information: Material from acute and convalescent COVID-19 was sourced from the United States, Italy and Spain.

Germline V gene sequence: CDR1 MNHNS, CDR2 SASEGT. Trimming at V came to 4 bases and at J to 4 bases, leaving 9 bases not matched to a gene. The CDR3 has 16 amino acids. Per the original methods: Amplification with reference gene primers provided the estimates of nucleated cell counts. Sequenced by immunoSEQ multiplex PCR; TCRdb stores in-frame clones only, minus some. The DNA gave D and trimming, while V, J and clone size come from that table. The table records about 190,000 clones, 85% to 90% of them present only once. The rearrangement uses TRBV6-1 and TRBJ1-4, with TRBD1 identical over 7 bases. This receptor was identified in a man aged 45 to 65 with acute or convalescent COVID-19. The sample consisted of peripheral blood. CDR3 in amino acids: CASSVTPQGYNEKLFF. DNA of the CDR3: TGTGCCAGCAGTGTGACGCCACAGGGGTATAATGAAAAACTGTTTTTT.